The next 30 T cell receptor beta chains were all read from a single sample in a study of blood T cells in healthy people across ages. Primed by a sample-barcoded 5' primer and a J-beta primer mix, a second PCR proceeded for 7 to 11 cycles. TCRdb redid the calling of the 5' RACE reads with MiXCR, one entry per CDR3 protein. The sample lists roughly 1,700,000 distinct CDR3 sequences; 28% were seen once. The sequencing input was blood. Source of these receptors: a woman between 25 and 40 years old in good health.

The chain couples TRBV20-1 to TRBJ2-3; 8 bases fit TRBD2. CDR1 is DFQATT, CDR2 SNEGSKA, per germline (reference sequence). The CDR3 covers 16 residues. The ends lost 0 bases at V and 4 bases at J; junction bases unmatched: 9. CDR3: CSARDLQRESADTQYF. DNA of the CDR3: TGCAGTGCTAGAGATCTACAGCGGGAGAGTGCAGATACGCAGTATTTT.

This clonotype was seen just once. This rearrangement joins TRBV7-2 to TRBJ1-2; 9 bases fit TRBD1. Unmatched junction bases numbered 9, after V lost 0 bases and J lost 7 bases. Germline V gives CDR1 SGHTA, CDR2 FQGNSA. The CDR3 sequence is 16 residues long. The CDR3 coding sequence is TGTGCCAGCAGCTTAGCCACAGGGGGCCTATTGGGTGGCTACACCTTC. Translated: CASSLATGGLLGGYTF.

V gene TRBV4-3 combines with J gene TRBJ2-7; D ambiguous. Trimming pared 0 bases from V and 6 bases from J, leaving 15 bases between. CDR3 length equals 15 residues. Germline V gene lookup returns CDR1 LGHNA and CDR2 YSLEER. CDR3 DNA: TGCGCCAGCAGCCAAGATCGGGCTAGTGGGCCCGAGCAGTACTTC. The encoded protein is CASSQDRASGPEQYF.

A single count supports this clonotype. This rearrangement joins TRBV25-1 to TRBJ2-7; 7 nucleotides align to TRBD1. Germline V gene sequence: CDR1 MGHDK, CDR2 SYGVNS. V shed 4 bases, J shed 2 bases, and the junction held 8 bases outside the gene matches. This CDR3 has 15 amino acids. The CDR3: CASSVARGITYEQYF. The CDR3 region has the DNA TGTGCCAGCAGTGTAGCCAGGGGGATAACCTACGAGCAGTACTTC.

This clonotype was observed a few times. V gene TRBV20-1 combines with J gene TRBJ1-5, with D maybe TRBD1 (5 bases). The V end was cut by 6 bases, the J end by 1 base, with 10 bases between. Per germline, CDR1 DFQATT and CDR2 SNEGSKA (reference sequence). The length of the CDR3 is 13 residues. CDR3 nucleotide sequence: TGCAGTGCGCGGGGACCGAGCAATCAGCCCCAGCATTTT. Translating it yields CSARGPSNQPQHF.

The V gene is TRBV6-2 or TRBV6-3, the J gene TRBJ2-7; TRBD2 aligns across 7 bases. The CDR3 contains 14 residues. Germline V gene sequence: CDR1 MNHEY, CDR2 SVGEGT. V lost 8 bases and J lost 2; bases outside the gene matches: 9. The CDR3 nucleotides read TGTGCCAGCTTGGGTCGGGAGGCTCCCTACGAGCAGTACTTC. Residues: CASLGREAPYEQYF.

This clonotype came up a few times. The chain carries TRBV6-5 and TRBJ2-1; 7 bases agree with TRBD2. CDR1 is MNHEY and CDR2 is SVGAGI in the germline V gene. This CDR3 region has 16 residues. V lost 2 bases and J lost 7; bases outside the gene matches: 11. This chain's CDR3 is CASSYLGGRVGNEQFF. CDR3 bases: TGTGCCAGCAGTTACCTCGGAGGGAGGGTTGGAAATGAGCAGTTCTTC.

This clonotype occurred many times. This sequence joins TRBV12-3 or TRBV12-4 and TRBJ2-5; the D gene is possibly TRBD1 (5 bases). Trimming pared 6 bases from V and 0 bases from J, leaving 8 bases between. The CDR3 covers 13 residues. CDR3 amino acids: CASRAGYQETQYF. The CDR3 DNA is TGTGCCAGCAGAGCAGGGTACCAAGAGACCCAGTACTTC.

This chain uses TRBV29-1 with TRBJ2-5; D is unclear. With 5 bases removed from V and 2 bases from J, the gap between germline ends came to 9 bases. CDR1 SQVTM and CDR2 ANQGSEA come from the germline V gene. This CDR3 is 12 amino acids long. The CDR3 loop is CSVRGGQETQYF. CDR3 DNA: TGCAGCGTTCGTGGTGGACAAGAGACCCAGTACTTC.

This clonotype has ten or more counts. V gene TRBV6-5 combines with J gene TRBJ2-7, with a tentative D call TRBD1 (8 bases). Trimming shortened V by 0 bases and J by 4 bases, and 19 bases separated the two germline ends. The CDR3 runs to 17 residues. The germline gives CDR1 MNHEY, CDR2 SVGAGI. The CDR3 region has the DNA TGTGCCAGCAGTTACTCGAGGACGACAGGGGAGGGGTACGAGCAGTACTTC. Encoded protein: CASSYSRTTGEGYEQYF.

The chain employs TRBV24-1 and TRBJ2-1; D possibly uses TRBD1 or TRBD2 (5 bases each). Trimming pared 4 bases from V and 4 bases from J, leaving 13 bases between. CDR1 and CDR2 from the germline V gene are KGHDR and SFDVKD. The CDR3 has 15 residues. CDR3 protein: CATSEVRGQYNEQFF. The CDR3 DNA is TGTGCCACCAGTGAGGTTCGGGGCCAATACAATGAGCAGTTCTTC.

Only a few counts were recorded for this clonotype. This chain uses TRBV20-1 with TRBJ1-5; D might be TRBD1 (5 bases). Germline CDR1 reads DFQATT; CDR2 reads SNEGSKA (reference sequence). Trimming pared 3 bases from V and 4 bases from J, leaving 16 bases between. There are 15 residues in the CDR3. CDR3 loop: CSASRGSPKNQPQHF. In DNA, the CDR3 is TGCAGTGCTAGTCGGGGCAGCCCTAAGAATCAGCCCCAGCATTTT.

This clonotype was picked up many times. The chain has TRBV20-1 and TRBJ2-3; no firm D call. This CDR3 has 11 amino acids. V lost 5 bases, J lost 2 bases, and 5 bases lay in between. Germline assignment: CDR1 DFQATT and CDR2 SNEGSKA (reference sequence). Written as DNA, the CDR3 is TGCAGTGCTCAATTCACAGATACGCAGTATTTT. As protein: CSAQFTDTQYF.

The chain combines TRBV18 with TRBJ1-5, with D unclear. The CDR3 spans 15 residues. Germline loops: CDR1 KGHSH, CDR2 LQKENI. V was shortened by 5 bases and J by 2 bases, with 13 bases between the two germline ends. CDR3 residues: CASSTNPGGNQPQHF. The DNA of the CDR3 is TGTGCCAGCTCAACCAACCCAGGCGGCAATCAGCCCCAGCATTTT.

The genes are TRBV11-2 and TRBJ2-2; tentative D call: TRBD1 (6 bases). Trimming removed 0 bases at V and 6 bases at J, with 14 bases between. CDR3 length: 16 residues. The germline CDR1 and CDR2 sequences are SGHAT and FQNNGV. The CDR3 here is CASSLDWPRGPGELFF. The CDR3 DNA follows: TGTGCCAGCAGCTTAGACTGGCCCAGGGGCCCCGGGGAGCTGTTTTTT.

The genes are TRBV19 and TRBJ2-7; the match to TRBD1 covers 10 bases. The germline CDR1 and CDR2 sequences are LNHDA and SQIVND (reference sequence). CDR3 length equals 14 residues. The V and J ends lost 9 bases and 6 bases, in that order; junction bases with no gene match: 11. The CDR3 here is CASPAGQGRSEQYF. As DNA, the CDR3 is TGTGCCAGCCCGGCGGGACAGGGGAGGAGCGAGCAGTACTTC.

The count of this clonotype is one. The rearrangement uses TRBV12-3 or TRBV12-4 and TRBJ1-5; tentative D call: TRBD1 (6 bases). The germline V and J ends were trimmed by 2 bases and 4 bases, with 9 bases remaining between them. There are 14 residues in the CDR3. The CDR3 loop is CASSLTGMNQPQHF. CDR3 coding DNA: TGTGCCAGCAGTTTAACAGGGATGAATCAGCCCCAGCATTTT.

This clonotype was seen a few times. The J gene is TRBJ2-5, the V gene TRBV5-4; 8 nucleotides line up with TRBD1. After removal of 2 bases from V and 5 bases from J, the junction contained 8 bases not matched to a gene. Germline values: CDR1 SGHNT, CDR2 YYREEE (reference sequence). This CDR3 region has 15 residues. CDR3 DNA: TGTGCCAGCAGCTTTCAGGACAGGGCGGAGGAGACCCAGTACTTC. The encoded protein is CASSFQDRAEETQYF.

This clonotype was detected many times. DNA for the CDR3: TGTGCCAGCAGTTTGGGACAGCACTATGGCTACACCTTC. Protein: CASSLGQHYGYTF. This chain connects TRBV27 to TRBJ1-2, with TRBD1 matching over 7 bases. V lost 3 bases to trimming and J lost 3 bases; unmatched junction nucleotides: 1. CDR3 length: 13 residues. Germline V gives CDR1 MNHEY, CDR2 SMNVEV (reference sequence).

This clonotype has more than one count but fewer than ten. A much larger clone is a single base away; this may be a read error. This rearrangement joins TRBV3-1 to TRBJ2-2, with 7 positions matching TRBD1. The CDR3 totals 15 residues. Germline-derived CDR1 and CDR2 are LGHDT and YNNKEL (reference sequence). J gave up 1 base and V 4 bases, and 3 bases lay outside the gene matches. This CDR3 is CASSPGTENTGELFF. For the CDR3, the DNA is TGTGCCAGCAGCCCCGGGACAGAGAACACCGGGGAGCTGTTTTTT.

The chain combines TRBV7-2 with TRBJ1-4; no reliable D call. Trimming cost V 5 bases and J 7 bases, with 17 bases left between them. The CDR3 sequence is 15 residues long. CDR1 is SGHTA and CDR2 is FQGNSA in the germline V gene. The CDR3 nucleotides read TGTGCCAGCAGCAGCAGTATGGGGAATTTTGAAAAACTGTTTTTT. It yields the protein CASSSSMGNFEKLFF. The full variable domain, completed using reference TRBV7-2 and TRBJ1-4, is GAGVSQSPSNKVTEKGKDVELRCDPISGHTALYWYRQSLGQGLEFLIYFQGNSAPDKSGLPSDRFSAERTGGSVSTLTIQRTQQEDSAVYLCASSSSMGNFEKLFFGSGTQLSVL.

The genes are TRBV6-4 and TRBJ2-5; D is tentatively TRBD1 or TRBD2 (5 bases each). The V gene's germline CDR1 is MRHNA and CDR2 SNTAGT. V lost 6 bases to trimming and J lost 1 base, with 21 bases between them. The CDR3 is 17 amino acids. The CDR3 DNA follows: TGTGCCAGCAGCCACGGGGCCCTCCCGGAGACCCAAGAGACCCAGTACTTC. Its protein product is CASSHGALPETQETQYF.

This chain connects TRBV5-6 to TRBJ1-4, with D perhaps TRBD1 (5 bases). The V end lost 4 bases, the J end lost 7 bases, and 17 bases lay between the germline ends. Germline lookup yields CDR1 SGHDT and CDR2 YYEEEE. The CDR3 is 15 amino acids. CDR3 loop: CASSGSTGAREKLFF. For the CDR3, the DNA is TGTGCCAGCAGCGGTTCAACAGGAGCACGTGAAAAACTGTTTTTT.

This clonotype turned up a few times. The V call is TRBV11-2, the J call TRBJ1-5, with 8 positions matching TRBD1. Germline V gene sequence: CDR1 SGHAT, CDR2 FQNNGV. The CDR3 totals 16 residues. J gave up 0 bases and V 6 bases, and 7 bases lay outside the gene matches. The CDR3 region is CASSRTGQDSNQPQHF. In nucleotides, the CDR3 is TGTGCCAGCAGTCGGACAGGGCAAGATAGCAATCAGCCCCAGCATTTT. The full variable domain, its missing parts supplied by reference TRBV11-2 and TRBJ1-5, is EAGVAQSPRYKIIEKRQSVAFWCNPISGHATLYWYQQILGQGPKLLIQFQNNGVVDDSQLPKDRFSAERLKGVDSTLKIQPAKLEDSAVYLCASSRTGQDSNQPQHFGDGTRLSIL.

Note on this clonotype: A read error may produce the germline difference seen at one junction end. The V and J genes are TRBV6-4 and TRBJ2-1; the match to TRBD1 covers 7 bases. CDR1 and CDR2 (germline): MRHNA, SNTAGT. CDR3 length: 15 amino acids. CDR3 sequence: CASSWGQSSYNKQFF. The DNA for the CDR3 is TGTGCCAGCAGTTGGGGACAGAGCTCCTACAATAAGCAGTTCTTC.

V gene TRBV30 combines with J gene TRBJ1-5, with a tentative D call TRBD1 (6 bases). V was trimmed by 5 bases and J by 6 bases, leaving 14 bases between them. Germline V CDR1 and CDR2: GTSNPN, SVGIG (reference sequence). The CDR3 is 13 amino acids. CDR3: CAWQGRGSQPQHF. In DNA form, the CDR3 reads TGTGCCTGGCAGGGCAGGGGAAGTCAGCCCCAGCATTTT.

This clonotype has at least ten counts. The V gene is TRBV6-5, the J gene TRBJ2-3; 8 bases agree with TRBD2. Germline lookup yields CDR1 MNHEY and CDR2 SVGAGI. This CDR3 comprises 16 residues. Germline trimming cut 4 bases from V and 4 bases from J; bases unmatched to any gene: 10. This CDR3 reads CASSLGLARFSDTQYF. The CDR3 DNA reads TGTGCCAGCAGTTTAGGACTAGCACGGTTTTCAGATACGCAGTATTTT.

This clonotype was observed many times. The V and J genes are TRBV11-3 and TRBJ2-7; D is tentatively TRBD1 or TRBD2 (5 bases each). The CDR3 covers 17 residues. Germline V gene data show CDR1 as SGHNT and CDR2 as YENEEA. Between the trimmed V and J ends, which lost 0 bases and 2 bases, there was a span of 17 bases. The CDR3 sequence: CASSLDPLRGWAYEQYF. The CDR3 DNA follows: TGTGCCAGCAGCTTAGATCCCCTCCGGGGCTGGGCCTACGAGCAGTACTTC.

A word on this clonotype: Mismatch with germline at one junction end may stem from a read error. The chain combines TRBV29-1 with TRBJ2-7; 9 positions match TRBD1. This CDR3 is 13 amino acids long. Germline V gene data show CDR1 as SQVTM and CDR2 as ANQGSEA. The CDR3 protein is CSIRQGDPYERYF. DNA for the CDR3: TGCAGCATCCGACAGGGGGACCCCTACGAGCGGTACTTC.

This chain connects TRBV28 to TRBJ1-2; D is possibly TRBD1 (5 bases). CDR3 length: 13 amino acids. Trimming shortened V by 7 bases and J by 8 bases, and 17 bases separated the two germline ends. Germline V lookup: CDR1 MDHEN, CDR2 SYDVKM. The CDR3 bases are TGTGCCAGCACTTTGCGGGGGAACCACGGCTACACCTTC. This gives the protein CASTLRGNHGYTF.